The 16 T cell receptor beta chains given below trace back to one sample, sequenced in a study of T cells in Graves' hyperthyroidism and ophthalmopathy. From RNA transcripts, TCR beta CDR3 regions were amplified. The HTBI primer set was used in a first-round RT-PCR of the TCR CDR3. Using its own MiXCR run on the multiplex PCR reads, TCRdb lists one record per CDR3 protein. The sample yields roughly 110,000 distinct CDR3 sequences, roughly 15% seen once. The sequencing input was blood. These receptors all stem from a woman aged 45-59 years with Graves' hyperthyroidism.

This clonotype was recorded at least ten times. V usage is TRBV28 and J usage is TRBJ1-2, with 8 bases matching TRBD1. The CDR3 is made up of 15 amino acids. Germline CDR1 is MDHEN and CDR2 is SYDVKM. Trimming at V came to 6 bases and at J to 1 base, leaving 7 bases not matched to a gene. CDR3: CASSFLQGGNYGYTF. CDR3 nucleotide sequence: TGTGCCAGCAGCTTCCTACAGGGGGGTAACTATGGCTACACCTTC.

This clonotype was recorded at least ten times. The chain combines TRBV28 with TRBJ2-5; 8 bases fit TRBD1. Germline values: CDR1 MDHEN, CDR2 SYDVKM. Germline trimming cut 5 bases from V and 4 bases from J; bases unmatched to any gene: 3. This CDR3 is 13 amino acids long. CDR3 amino acids: CASSGGTGETQYF. The CDR3 DNA is TGTGCCAGCAGTGGAGGGACAGGAGAGACCCAGTACTTC.

At least ten counts were recorded for this clonotype. This sequence joins TRBV20-1 and TRBJ1-1; D gene ambiguous. V lost 0 bases and J 0 bases, leaving 8 bases between the germline ends. The CDR3 has 14 amino acids. Germline V gene sequence: CDR1 DFQATT, CDR2 SNEGSKA (reference sequence). The CDR3 spells CSARDPSLNTEAFF. CDR3 DNA: TGCAGTGCTAGAGATCCGAGTTTGAACACTGAAGCTTTCTTT.

This clonotype was found many times. The V call is TRBV30, the J call TRBJ2-3; 10 positions match TRBD2. This CDR3 contains 14 residues. Trimming took 3 bases from V and 1 from J; bases not matched to a gene: 1. In germline, CDR1 is GTSNPN, CDR2 SVGIG (reference sequence). The DNA for the CDR3 is TGTGCCTGGAGCCTAGCGGGAGGCACAGATACGCAGTATTTT. It translates to CAWSLAGGTDTQYF.

In this sample, this clonotype turned up many times. The chain carries TRBV5-1 and TRBJ2-3, with unresolved D. V lost 0 bases, J lost 0 bases, and 8 bases lay in between. Germline CDR1 reads SGHRS; CDR2 reads YFSETQ. CDR3 size: 15 residues. This CDR3 is CASSLGTFSTDTQYF. For the CDR3, the DNA is TGCGCCAGCAGCTTGGGAACCTTCAGCACAGATACGCAGTATTTT.

With regard to this clonotype: One end of the junction fails to match germline, which may point to a read error. The V call is TRBV9, the J call TRBJ1-3; TRBD1 matches at 7 bases. Germline-derived CDR1 and CDR2 are SGDLS and YYNGEE. There are 14 residues in the CDR3. Here the CDR3 reads CASSGQGPGDTIYF. Written as DNA, the CDR3 is TGTGCCAGCAGCGGACAGGGCCCTGGAGACACCATATATTTT.

This clonotype was counted between two and nine times. The chain recombines TRBV19 with TRBJ2-2; 7 positions match TRBD1. The CDR3 loop spans 16 amino acids. V dropped 4 bases and J dropped 0; count of bases not matched to a gene: 5. Germline V lookup: CDR1 LNHDA, CDR2 SQIVND (reference sequence). The CDR3: CASSNLGTANTGELFF. The CDR3, as DNA: TGTGCCAGTAGTAATCTTGGGACAGCGAACACCGGGGAGCTGTTTTTT.

This clonotype was observed at least ten times. The chain recombines TRBV15 with TRBJ1-5; D is undetermined. Per germline, CDR1 LNHNV and CDR2 YYDKDF (reference sequence). CDR3 length: 15 residues. With 0 bases removed from V and 0 bases from J, the gap between germline ends came to 6 bases. CDR3 DNA sequence: TGTGCCACCAGCAGAGAGGCCATTAGCAATCAGCCCCAGCATTTT. Translating gives CATSREAISNQPQHF.

The table lists this clonotype with many counts. The V and J genes are TRBV28 and TRBJ1-1, with D hard to call. V lost 1 base to trimming and J lost 6 bases, with 15 bases between them. Germline CDR1 MDHEN, CDR2 SYDVKM. The CDR3 is made up of 15 amino acids. The CDR3 loop reads CASSLSPHGRSEAFF. CDR3 in DNA: TGTGCCAGCAGTTTATCACCACACGGGCGCTCTGAAGCTTTCTTT. Drawing the rest from reference TRBV28 and TRBJ1-1, the complete variable domain is DVKVTQSSRYLVKRTGEKVFLECVQDMDHENMFWYRQDPGLGLRLIYFSYDVKMKEKGDIPEGYSVSREKKERFSLILESASTNQTSMYLCASSLSPHGRSEAFFGQGTRLTVV.

This clonotype was seen repeatedly, ten times or more. This chain links TRBV28 with TRBJ1-2; a weak D match, TRBD1 (5 bases). The germline V gene encodes CDR1 MDHEN and CDR2 SYDVKM. This CDR3 has 12 amino acids. The germline V and J ends were trimmed by 7 bases and 9 bases, with 15 bases remaining between them. The CDR3 sequence: CASTNIGDRYTF. Here the CDR3 DNA reads TGTGCCAGCACCAACATTGGGGACCGCTACACCTTC.

This clonotype was seen many times. CDR3 in amino acids: CASSQEGGAGELFF. CDR3 DNA sequence: TGTGCCAGCAGCCAAGAAGGAGGTGCCGGGGAGCTGTTTTTT. V usage is TRBV3-1 and J usage is TRBJ2-2; possibly TRBD2 for D (5 bases). The CDR3 has 14 residues. V was shortened by 0 bases and J by 6 bases, with 8 bases between the two germline ends. The germline CDR1 and CDR2 sequences are LGHDT and YNNKEL (reference sequence).

The V gene is TRBV20-1, the J gene TRBJ1-2; 8 bases line up with TRBD1. CDR1 is DFQATT, CDR2 SNEGSKA, per germline (reference sequence). V dropped 0 bases and J dropped 3; count of bases not matched to a gene: 9. The CDR3 has 16 residues. CDR3 loop: CSAREGVPGGYYGYTF. The CDR3 DNA sequence: TGCAGTGCTAGAGAGGGGGTGCCAGGGGGCTACTATGGCTACACCTTC.

The rearrangement uses TRBV6-1 and TRBJ2-4; D tentatively reads TRBD1 or TRBD2 (6 bases each). Germline V gene data show CDR1 as MNHNS and CDR2 as SASEGT. Deletions cut 4 bases from V and 7 bases from J, with 14 bases between. The CDR3 extends over 14 amino acids. CDR3 amino acids: CASSGGGSWNIQYF. The CDR3 region has the DNA TGTGCCAGCAGTGGAGGGGGGAGTTGGAACATTCAGTACTTC.

This clonotype was found many times. The V and J genes are TRBV6-1 and TRBJ1-2; TRBD1 might be the D (6 bases). Trimming left V 5 bases short and J 4 bases short, with 14 bases between. Germline CDR1 MNHNS, CDR2 SASEGT. There are 14 residues in the CDR3. The CDR3 DNA follows: TGTGCCAGCAGTTACGCAGGGGAGGGCTATGGCTACACCTTC. This gives the protein CASSYAGEGYGYTF.

This clonotype occurred many times. V and J are TRBV20-1 and TRBJ2-5; 7 bases are a match to TRBD2. The CDR3 length is 16 residues. Germline V gives CDR1 DFQATT, CDR2 SNEGSKA (reference sequence). The V segment lost 0 bases and the J segment 5 bases; nucleotides outside the gene matches: 12. The CDR3 DNA sequence: TGCAGTGCTAGAGATAGGGCGGGAGTTCCGAGGGAGACCCAGTACTTC. It yields the protein CSARDRAGVPRETQYF.

In this sample, this clonotype turned up many times. The chain links TRBV20-1 to TRBJ2-7; TRBD2 agrees at 8 bases. Trimming at V came to 7 bases and at J to 5 bases, leaving 13 bases not matched to a gene. Germline CDR1 and CDR2: DFQATT and SNEGSKA (reference sequence). The CDR3 contains 14 residues. Here the CDR3 DNA reads TGCAGTGGGGGGGGGAGCGGGGGCCGGGACGAGCAGTACTTC. This translates into CSGGGSGGRDEQYF.